Each of the 18 T cell receptor beta chains below was sequenced from the same sample in a study of blood T cell repertoires in COVID-19. Sequencing was performed with immunoSEQ multiplex PCR; in TCRdb, only in-frame clones are kept and a portion is missing. The sample has more than 250,000 clones, 85% to 90% seen once. The sequencing input was peripheral blood. These receptors were obtained from a woman between 50 and 59 years old with COVID-19, enrolled during active disease.

The chain recombines TRBV5-1 with TRBJ2-3; tentative D call: TRBD2 (6 bases). The CDR3 runs 14 residues. CDR1 SGHRS and CDR2 YFSETQ come from the germline V gene. V lost 2 bases, J lost 5 bases, and 12 bases lay in between. The CDR3 region has the DNA TGCGCCAGCAGCTTAAGGGACTCCCGAGATACGCAGTATTTT. Amino acids: CASSLRDSRDTQYF.

The V call is TRBV19, the J call TRBJ2-3, with 9 nucleotides matching TRBD1. The CDR3 spans 15 residues. With V trimmed by 3 bases and J by 11 bases, 12 bases remained unmatched. The germline gives CDR1 LNHDA, CDR2 SQIVND (reference sequence). CDR3 coding DNA: TGTGCCAGTAGTATTTTTCGGACAGGGGAGAGGGTGCAGTATTTT. It yields the protein CASSIFRTGERVQYF.

CDR3 nucleotides: TGTGCCAGCAGCTCGGGGAGATACTCTGGAAACACCATATATTTT. Translating it yields CASSSGRYSGNTIYF. The chain combines TRBV5-4 with TRBJ1-3; D uncertain. In germline, CDR1 is SGHNT, CDR2 YYREEE (reference sequence). V was clipped by 3 bases and J by 0 bases, with 10 bases between them. The CDR3 runs 15 residues.

The genes are TRBV20-1 and TRBJ2-7; D uncertain. Trimming stripped 3 bases from V and 6 bases from J, with 9 bases between. The CDR3 covers 11 residues. The germline CDR1 and CDR2 sequences are DFQATT and SNEGSKA (reference sequence). CDR3 in amino acids: CSARSPLEQYF. The CDR3 coding sequence is TGCAGTGCTAGGAGCCCCCTCGAGCAGTACTTC.

The chain is built from TRBV2 and TRBJ2-5; D may be TRBD2 (5 bases). The ends were cut back, 5 bases at V and 1 base at J, with 11 bases in the middle. CDR1 and CDR2 from the germline V gene are SNHLY and FYNNEI. This CDR3 contains 14 residues. The CDR3 loop reads CASSLQRGQETQYF. The CDR3 DNA reads TGTGCCAGCAGTCTGCAACGGGGCCAAGAGACCCAGTACTTC. Combining the CDR3 with reference TRBV2 and TRBJ2-5 gives the whole variable domain EPEVTQTPSHQVTQMGQEVILRCVPISNHLYFYWYRQILGQKVEFLVSFYNNEISEKSEIFDDQFSVERPDGSNFTLKIRSTKLEDSAMYFCASSLQRGQETQYFGPGTRLLVL.

This chain connects TRBV6-1 to TRBJ2-3, with a weak D call TRBD1 (5 bases). The CDR3 runs 15 residues. Germline-derived CDR1 and CDR2 are MNHNS and SASEGT. The germline V and J ends were trimmed by 5 bases and 6 bases, with 18 bases remaining between them. The CDR3 DNA reads TGTGCCAGCAGTTCATATACCCCAGGGTCGGATACGCAGTATTTT. This codes for CASSSYTPGSDTQYF.

The J gene is TRBJ1-5, the V gene TRBV2; a possible D gene is TRBD1 (6 bases). Germline V gives CDR1 SNHLY, CDR2 FYNNEI. The CDR3 covers 15 residues. Trimming pared 1 base from V and 3 bases from J, leaving 10 bases between. This CDR3 is CASSEVRTDNQPQHF. DNA for the CDR3: TGTGCCAGCAGTGAAGTTAGGACAGACAATCAGCCCCAGCATTTT. The full variable domain, in which reference TRBV2 and TRBJ1-5 provide the parts outside the CDR3, is EPEVTQTPSHQVTQMGQEVILRCVPISNHLYFYWYRQILGQKVEFLVSFYNNEISEKSEIFDDQFSVERPDGSNFTLKIRSTKLEDSAMYFCASSEVRTDNQPQHFGDGTRLSIL.

The rearrangement joins TRBV30 to TRBJ1-3; TRBD1 agrees at 8 bases. This CDR3 contains 13 residues. Germline loops: CDR1 GTSNPN, CDR2 SVGIG (reference sequence). V dropped 2 bases and J dropped 4; count of bases not matched to a gene: 1. CDR3 amino acids: CAWSRQGGNTIYF. In DNA, the CDR3 is TGTGCCTGGAGTCGACAGGGGGGAAACACCATATATTTT.

This clone was seen a handful of times. The chain employs TRBV24-1 and TRBJ2-2; TRBD1 agrees at 8 bases. V shed 5 bases and J 1 base; nucleotides not matched to a gene: 5. CDR1 is KGHDR, CDR2 SFDVKD, per germline. This CDR3 has 16 amino acids. The chain's CDR3 is CATSVGQVMNTGELFF. CDR3 DNA sequence: TGTGCCACCAGTGTGGGACAGGTGATGAACACCGGGGAGCTGTTTTTT.

V usage is TRBV7-2 and J usage is TRBJ1-1; D call uncertain. Trimming took off 5 bases at V and 1 base at J, with 17 bases between the two ends. Germline assignment: CDR1 SGHTA and CDR2 FQGNSA. The CDR3 length is 16 residues. CDR3 sequence: CASSKTQRAANTEAFF. In DNA, the CDR3 is TGTGCCAGCAGCAAAACCCAGCGGGCAGCGAACACTGAAGCTTTCTTT.

Comment on this clone: In the same sample, other DNA sequences code for this CDR3. The chain has TRBV5-4 and TRBJ2-5, with a possible D match to TRBD2 (6 bases). The germline V gene encodes CDR1 SGHNT and CDR2 YYREEE (reference sequence). V was shortened by 4 bases and J by 5 bases, with 12 bases between the two germline ends. This CDR3 is 13 amino acids long. In DNA form, the CDR3 reads TGTGCCAGCAGCCCGGGACTTCGGGAGACCCAGTACTTC. Translating gives CASSPGLRETQYF.

The J gene is TRBJ2-3, the V gene TRBV19, with a tentative D call TRBD1 (6 bases). The CDR3 runs 14 residues. From germline, CDR1 is LNHDA and CDR2 SQIVND (reference sequence). The germline V and J ends were trimmed by 8 bases and 1 base, with 13 bases remaining between them. CDR3 amino acids: CASSQGLGTDTQYF. In nucleotides, the CDR3 is TGTGCCAGTTCACAGGGTCTCGGCACAGATACGCAGTATTTT.

Only a few counts were recorded for this clone. The CDR3 DNA reads as TGTGCCAGTAGTGGTGCCGGGACAGGGGAAGAAGGCGAGCAGTACTTC. Translated: CASSGAGTGEEGEQYF. The V gene is TRBV19, the J gene TRBJ2-7; TRBD1 matches 10 bases. V trimming: 5 bases; J trimming: 6 bases; junction bases outside the gene matches: 13. The germline V gene encodes CDR1 LNHDA and CDR2 SQIVND (reference sequence). The CDR3 has 16 amino acids.

This clone appeared a few times. The J gene is TRBJ2-1, the V gene TRBV5-1, with TRBD2 matching 10 bases. Unmatched junction bases numbered 6, after V lost 0 bases and J lost 6 bases. Germline V gene lookup returns CDR1 SGHRS and CDR2 YFSETQ. The CDR3 covers 16 residues. The DNA of the CDR3 is TGCGCCAGCAGCTTGGCCCTTACTAGCGGGACCAATGAGCAGTTCTTC. It codes for CASSLALTSGTNEQFF.

This chain connects TRBV19 to TRBJ1-1; D uncertain. This CDR3 has 11 amino acids. Germline-derived CDR1 and CDR2 are LNHDA and SQIVND (reference sequence). V dropped 5 bases and J dropped 3 bases, with 4 bases sitting between them. This CDR3 is CASSPDTEAFF. The CDR3, as DNA: TGTGCCAGTAGTCCGGACACTGAAGCTTTCTTT.

The chain couples TRBV7-8 to TRBJ1-1, with a weak D call TRBD1 (5 bases). The CDR3 totals 16 residues. Germline-derived CDR1 and CDR2 are SGHVS and FQNEAQ. Trimming cost V 1 base and J 11 bases, with 23 bases left between them. The CDR3 DNA reads as TGTGCCAGCAGCTTAGTTCGTTTCGACAGTAGGGCTGGCGCTTTCTTT. Translated: CASSLVRFDSRAGAFF. Together with reference TRBV7-8 and TRBJ1-1, the CDR3 gives the full variable domain: GAGVSQSPRYKVAKRGQDVALRCDPISGHVSLFWYQQALGQGPEFLTYFQNEAQLDKSGLPSDRFFAERPEGSVSTLKIQRTQQEDSAVYLCASSLVRFDSRAGAFFGQGTRLTVV.

This chain joins TRBV9 and TRBJ1-2, with 10 bases that match TRBD1. Unmatched junction bases numbered 9, after V lost 4 bases and J lost 9 bases. The CDR3 extends over 14 amino acids. Germline assignment: CDR1 SGDLS and CDR2 YYNGEE. CDR3 in DNA: TGTGCCAGCAGCCCAGTGACAGGGGGCCTTAGCTACACCTTC. This encodes CASSPVTGGLSYTF.

This sequence joins TRBV15 and TRBJ1-2, with D possibly TRBD1 on 6 matching bases. The CDR3 extends over 14 amino acids. The V gene lost 7 bases and the J gene lost 2 bases, with 14 bases spanning the gap. Germline lookup yields CDR1 LNHNV and CDR2 YYDKDF (reference sequence). The CDR3 protein is CATTRGRDNYGYTF. The CDR3 region has the DNA TGTGCCACCACGAGGGGGAGGGACAACTATGGCTACACCTTC. Variable domain in full (rest from reference TRBV15 and TRBJ1-2): DAMVIQNPRYQVTQFGKPVTLSCSQTLNHNVMYWYQQKSSQAPKLLFHYYDKDFNNEADTPDNFQSRRPNTSFCFLDIRSPGLGDTAMYLCATTRGRDNYGYTFGSGTRLTVV.